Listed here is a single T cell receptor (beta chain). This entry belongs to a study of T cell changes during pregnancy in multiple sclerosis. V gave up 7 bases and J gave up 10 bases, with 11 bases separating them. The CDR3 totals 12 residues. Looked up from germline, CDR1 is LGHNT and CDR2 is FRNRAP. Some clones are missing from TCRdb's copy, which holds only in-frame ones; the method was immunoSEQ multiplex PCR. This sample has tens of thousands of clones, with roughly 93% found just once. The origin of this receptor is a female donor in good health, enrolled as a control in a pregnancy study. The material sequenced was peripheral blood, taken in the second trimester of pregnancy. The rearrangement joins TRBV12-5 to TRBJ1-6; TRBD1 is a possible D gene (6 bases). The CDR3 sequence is CASARDTSPLHF. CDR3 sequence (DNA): TGTGCTAGTGCCCGGGACACCTCACCCCTCCACTTT.